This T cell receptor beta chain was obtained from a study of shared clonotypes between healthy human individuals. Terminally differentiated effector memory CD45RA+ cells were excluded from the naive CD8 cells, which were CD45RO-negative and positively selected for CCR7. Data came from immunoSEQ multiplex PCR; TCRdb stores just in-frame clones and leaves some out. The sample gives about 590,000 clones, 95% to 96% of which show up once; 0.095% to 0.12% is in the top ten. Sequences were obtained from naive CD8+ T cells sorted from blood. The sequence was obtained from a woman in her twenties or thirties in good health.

The CDR3 region is CASSPETGLGDEQYF. In DNA form, the CDR3 reads TGTGCCAGCAGCCCTGAGACAGGGTTAGGCGACGAGCAGTACTTC. The V and J genes are TRBV9 and TRBJ2-7; 7 positions match TRBD1. The germline gives CDR1 SGDLS, CDR2 YYNGEE. J gave up 5 bases and V 4 bases, and 12 bases lay outside the gene matches. This CDR3 is built from 15 residues.